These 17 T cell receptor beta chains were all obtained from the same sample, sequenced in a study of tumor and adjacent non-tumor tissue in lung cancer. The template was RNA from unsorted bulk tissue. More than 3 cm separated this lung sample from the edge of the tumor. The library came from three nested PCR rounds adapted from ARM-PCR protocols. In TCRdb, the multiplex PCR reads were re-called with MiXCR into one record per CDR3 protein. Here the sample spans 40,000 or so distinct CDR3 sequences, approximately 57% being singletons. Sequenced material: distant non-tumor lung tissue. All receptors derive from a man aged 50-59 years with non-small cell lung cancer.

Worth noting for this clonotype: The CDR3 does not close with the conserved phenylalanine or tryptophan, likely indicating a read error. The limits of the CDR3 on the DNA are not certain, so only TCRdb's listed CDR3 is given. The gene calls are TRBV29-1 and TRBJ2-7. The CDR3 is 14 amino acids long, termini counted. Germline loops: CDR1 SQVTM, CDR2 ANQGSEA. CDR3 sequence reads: CSVVQEMDSYEQHI.

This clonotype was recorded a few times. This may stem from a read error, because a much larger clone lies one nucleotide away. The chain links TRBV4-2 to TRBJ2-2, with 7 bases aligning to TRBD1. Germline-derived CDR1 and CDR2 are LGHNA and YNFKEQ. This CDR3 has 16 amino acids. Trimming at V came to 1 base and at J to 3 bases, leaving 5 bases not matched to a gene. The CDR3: CASSQVRGQYTGELFF. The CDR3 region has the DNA TGTGCCAGCAGCCAAGTAAGGGGACAGTACACCGGGGAGCTGTTTTTT.

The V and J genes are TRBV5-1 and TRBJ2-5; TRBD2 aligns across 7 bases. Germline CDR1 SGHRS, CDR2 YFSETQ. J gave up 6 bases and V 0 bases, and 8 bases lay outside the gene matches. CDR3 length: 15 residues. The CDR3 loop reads CASSLVGGSRQTQYF. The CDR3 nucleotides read TGCGCCAGCAGCTTGGTCGGCGGGAGTAGGCAGACCCAGTACTTC.

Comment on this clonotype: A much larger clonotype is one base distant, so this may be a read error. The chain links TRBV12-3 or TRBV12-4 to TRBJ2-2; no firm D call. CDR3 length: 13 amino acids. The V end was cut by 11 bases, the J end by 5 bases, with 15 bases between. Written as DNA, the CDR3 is TGTGCCGGCACCGAGGCGAGAACCGGGGAGCTGTTTTTT. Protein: CAGTEARTGELFF.

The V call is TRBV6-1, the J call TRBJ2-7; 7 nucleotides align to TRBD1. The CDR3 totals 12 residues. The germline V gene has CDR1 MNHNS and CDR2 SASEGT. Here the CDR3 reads CVCSEQGYEQYF. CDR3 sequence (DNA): TGTGTCTGCAGTGAACAGGGGTACGAGCAGTACTTC.

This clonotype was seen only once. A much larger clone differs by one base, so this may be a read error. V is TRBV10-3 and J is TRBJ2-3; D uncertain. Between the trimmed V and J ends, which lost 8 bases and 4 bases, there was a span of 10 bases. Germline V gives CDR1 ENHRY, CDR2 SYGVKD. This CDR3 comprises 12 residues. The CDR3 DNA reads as TGTGCCATCGAGGCGAGCGCAGATACGCAGTATTTT. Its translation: CAIEASADTQYF.

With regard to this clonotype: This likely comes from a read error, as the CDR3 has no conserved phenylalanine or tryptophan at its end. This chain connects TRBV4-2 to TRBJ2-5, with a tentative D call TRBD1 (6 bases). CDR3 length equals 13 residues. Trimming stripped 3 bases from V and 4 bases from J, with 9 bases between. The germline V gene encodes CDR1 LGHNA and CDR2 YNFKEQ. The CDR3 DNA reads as TGTGCCAGCAGCCATCAGGACAGAGAGACCCAGTACTTA. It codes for CASSHQDRETQYL.

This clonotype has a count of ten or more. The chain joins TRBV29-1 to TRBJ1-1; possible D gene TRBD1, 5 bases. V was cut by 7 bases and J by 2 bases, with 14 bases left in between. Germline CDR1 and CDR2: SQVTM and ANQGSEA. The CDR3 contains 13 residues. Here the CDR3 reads CSAGANGNTEAFF. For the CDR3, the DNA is TGCAGCGCCGGGGCCAATGGAAACACTGAAGCTTTCTTT.

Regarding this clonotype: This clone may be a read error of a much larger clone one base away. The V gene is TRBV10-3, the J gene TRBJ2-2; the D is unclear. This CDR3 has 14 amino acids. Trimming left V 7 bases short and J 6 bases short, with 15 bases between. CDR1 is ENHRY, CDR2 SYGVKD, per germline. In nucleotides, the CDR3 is TGTGCCATCATAAACAGCGACTTTTCCGGGGAGCTGTTTTTT. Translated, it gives CAIINSDFSGELFF.

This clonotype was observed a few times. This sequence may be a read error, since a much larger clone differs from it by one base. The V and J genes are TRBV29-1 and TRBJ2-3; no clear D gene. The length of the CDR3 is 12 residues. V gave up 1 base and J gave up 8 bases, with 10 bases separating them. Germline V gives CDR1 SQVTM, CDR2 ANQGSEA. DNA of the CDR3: TGCAGCGTTGAAGGACTCCTGACTACGCAGTATTTT. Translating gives CSVEGLLTTQYF.

CDR3 sequence: CVNSERLVGVGELFF. The CDR3 bases are TGTGTCAACAGTGAACGGCTAGTGGGAGTCGGGGAGCTGTTTTTT. The chain uses TRBV10-3 and TRBJ2-2; perhaps TRBD2 as D (5 bases). In germline, CDR1 is ENHRY, CDR2 SYGVKD. The CDR3 is made up of 15 amino acids.

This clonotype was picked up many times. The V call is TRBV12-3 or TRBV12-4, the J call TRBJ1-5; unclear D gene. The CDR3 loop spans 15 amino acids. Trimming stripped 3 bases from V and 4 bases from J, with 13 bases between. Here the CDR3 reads CASSLLGRRNQPQHF. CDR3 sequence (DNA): TGTGCCAGCAGTTTGTTGGGTCGCCGGAATCAGCCCCAGCATTTT.

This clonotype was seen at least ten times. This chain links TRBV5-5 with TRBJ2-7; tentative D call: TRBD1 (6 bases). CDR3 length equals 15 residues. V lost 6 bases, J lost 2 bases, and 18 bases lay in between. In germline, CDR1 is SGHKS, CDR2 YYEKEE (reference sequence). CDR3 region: CASNPFHRDPYEQYF. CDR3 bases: TGTGCCAGCAATCCGTTCCACAGGGACCCCTACGAGCAGTACTTC. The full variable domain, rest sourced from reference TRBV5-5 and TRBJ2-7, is DAGVTQSPTHLIKTRGQQVTLRCSPISGHKSVSWYQQVLGQGPQFIFQYYEKEERGRGNFPDRFSARQFPNYSSELNVNALLLGDSALYLCASNPFHRDPYEQYFGPGTRLTVT.

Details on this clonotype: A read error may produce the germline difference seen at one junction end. CDR3 loop: CASSLEGAEAFF. The DNA of the CDR3 is TGTGCCAGCAGTTTGGAGGGGGCTGAAGCTTTCTTC. J is TRBJ1-1 and V is TRBV12-3 or TRBV12-4; 7 bases agree with TRBD1. This CDR3 spans 12 amino acids.

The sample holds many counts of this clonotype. The CDR3 here is CASSYSRGGSYEQYF. CDR3 DNA sequence: TGTGCCAGCAGTTACTCGAGGGGAGGGTCCTACGAGCAGTACTTC. V gene TRBV6-5 combines with J gene TRBJ2-7; 7 bases fit TRBD2. Germline loops: CDR1 MNHEY, CDR2 SVGAGI. V shed 0 bases, J shed 1 base, and the junction held 3 bases outside the gene matches. This CDR3 has 15 residues.

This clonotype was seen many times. The CDR3 spells CASSRTDNSPLHF. In DNA, the CDR3 is TGTGCCAGCAGCCGGACGGATAATTCACCCCTCCACTTT. The genes are TRBV7-9 and TRBJ1-6; no definite D call. In germline, CDR1 is SEHNR, CDR2 FQNEAQ (reference sequence). The CDR3 is made up of 13 amino acids. Trimming took 5 bases from V and 5 from J, leaving 7 bases between them.

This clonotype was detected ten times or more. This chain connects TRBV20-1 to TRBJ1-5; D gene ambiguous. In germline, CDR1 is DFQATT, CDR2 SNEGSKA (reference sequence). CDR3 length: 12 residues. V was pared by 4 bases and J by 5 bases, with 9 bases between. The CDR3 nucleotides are TGCAGTGCTACCAGAGATTATCAGCCCCAGCATTTT. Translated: CSATRDYQPQHF.